This entry lists 21 T cell receptor beta chains sequenced from one sample in a study of blood T cell repertoires in COVID-19 (dated by TCRdb to 2019 to 2021). The library was prepared using the immunoSEQ multiplex PCR assay. TCRdb took over this immuneACCESS table, retaining in-frame rearrangements with V and J assigned. Such tables are incomplete; in checked studies, under half of the missing clones stem from an unresolved V gene, and the remainder is unexplained. Here the sample has roughly 340,000 clones; around 86% occur a single time. Nearly 6.5% of the sample lies in the top ten. Material for sequencing was peripheral blood. The origin of the receptors is a woman in her forties or fifties with COVID-19, enrolled during active disease.

As concerns this clone: This sample also contains other DNA sequences that code for the same CDR3. The V and J genes are TRBV12-3 or TRBV12-4 and TRBJ1-1; TRBD1 is a possible D gene (5 bases). This CDR3 is built from 13 residues. V was shortened by 3 bases and J by 1 base, with 6 bases between the two germline ends. The CDR3 coding sequence is TGTGCCAGCAGTTTGCAGGGGAACACTGAAGCTTTCTTT. Its protein product is CASSLQGNTEAFF.

The rearrangement joins TRBV5-4 to TRBJ1-1, with 9 bases lining up with TRBD1. This CDR3 contains 15 residues. The V segment lost 4 bases and the J segment 0 bases; nucleotides outside the gene matches: 4. Germline loops: CDR1 SGHNT, CDR2 YYREEE (reference sequence). CDR3 sequence: CASSPTGGMNTEAFF. The DNA for the CDR3 is TGTGCCAGCAGCCCGACAGGGGGAATGAACACTGAAGCTTTCTTT.

The DNA of the CDR3 is TGTGCCAGCAGTTACTCGGGGGCCGGACTTGAAAAACTGTTTTTT. It translates to CASSYSGAGLEKLFF. V gene TRBV6-5 combines with J gene TRBJ1-4; D might be TRBD1 (6 bases). CDR1 is MNHEY, CDR2 SVGAGI, per germline. Trimming took off 0 bases at V and 7 bases at J, with 12 bases between the two ends. The CDR3 spans 15 residues.

J is TRBJ2-2 and V is TRBV10-2; D perhaps matches TRBD1 (6 bases). The germline V and J ends were trimmed by 8 bases and 8 bases, with 9 bases remaining between them. Germline lookup yields CDR1 WSHSY and CDR2 SAAADI. This CDR3 comprises 11 residues. The CDR3 sequence is CASLQGGELFF. CDR3 DNA: TGCGCCAGCTTACAGGGTGGGGAGCTGTTTTTT.

The chain recombines TRBV5-1 with TRBJ1-6; 7 positions agree with TRBD1. This CDR3 comprises 17 residues. V was pared by 4 bases and J by 0 bases, with 7 bases of the junction left unmatched. In germline, CDR1 is SGHRS, CDR2 YFSETQ. In DNA form, the CDR3 reads TGCGCCAGCAGCCCGGCACAGGGGCCCTCCTATAATTCACCCCTCCACTTT. It is translated as CASSPAQGPSYNSPLHF.

This chain joins TRBV7-2 and TRBJ2-5, with D perhaps TRBD1 (6 bases). The V end was cut by 4 bases, the J end by 1 base, with 13 bases between. CDR3 length: 15 amino acids. Germline values: CDR1 SGHTA, CDR2 FQGNSA. The CDR3 spells CASSSGGQIQETQYF. CDR3 bases: TGTGCCAGCAGCTCTGGAGGACAGATCCAAGAGACCCAGTACTTC.

The chain recombines TRBV7-2 with TRBJ2-1; D not resolved. The CDR3 loop spans 13 amino acids. Germline lookup yields CDR1 SGHTA and CDR2 FQGNSA. V dropped 3 bases and J dropped 9 bases, with 12 bases sitting between them. Here the CDR3 DNA reads TGTGCCAGCAGCTTGAGCTGGTTCCCTGAGCAGTTCTTC. Its protein product is CASSLSWFPEQFF. Using reference TRBV7-2 and TRBJ2-1 for the parts outside the CDR3, the full variable domain is GAGVSQSPSNKVTEKGKDVELRCDPISGHTALYWYRQSLGQGLEFLIYFQGNSAPDKSGLPSDRFSAERTGGSVSTLTIQRTQQEDSAVYLCASSLSWFPEQFFGPGTRLTVL.

J is TRBJ2-4 and V is TRBV6-2 or TRBV6-3, with 13 positions matching TRBD2. The trim removed 4 bases at V and 1 base at J, leaving 10 bases unmatched. CDR1 and CDR2 from the germline V gene are MNHEY and SVGEGT. The CDR3 extends over 19 amino acids. CDR3 amino acids: CASSSTRTSGSNAKNIQYF. The CDR3 DNA reads TGTGCCAGCAGTTCCACGAGGACTAGCGGGAGCAACGCCAAAAACATTCAGTACTTC.

The CDR3 sequence: CASSIAGGTDTQYF. The CDR3 nucleotides are TGTGCCAGTAGTATAGCCGGGGGCACAGATACGCAGTATTTT. The V and J genes are TRBV19 and TRBJ2-3; weak D call: TRBD2 (5 bases). The V and J ends lost 1 base and 1 base respectively, with 6 bases between them. Germline assignment: CDR1 LNHDA and CDR2 SQIVND (reference sequence). CDR3 size: 14 residues.

Concerning this clone itself: The junction departs from the called germline gene at one end, perhaps through a read error. Within the sample, other DNA sequences also encode this same CDR3. The chain employs TRBV5-1 and TRBJ2-7; 10 nucleotides align to TRBD1. The CDR3 is 14 residues long. Germline CDR1 reads SGHRS; CDR2 reads YFSETQ. The CDR3 DNA sequence: TGCGCTAGCAGCTTGGGGGGACAGGGGCTGGAGCAGTACTTC. This gives the protein CASSLGGQGLEQYF. Complete variable domain (other parts from reference TRBV5-1 and TRBJ2-7): KAGVTQTPRYLIKTRGQQVTLSCSPISGHRSVSWYQQTPGQGLQFLFEYFSETQRNKGNFPGRFSGRQFSNSRSEMNVSTLELGDSALYLCASSLGGQGLEQYFGPGTRLTVT.

The gene calls are TRBV6-5 and TRBJ2-2; perhaps TRBD1 as D (6 bases). V lost 8 bases, J lost 1 base, and 11 bases lay in between. The CDR3 is 14 residues long. The germline gives CDR1 MNHEY, CDR2 SVGAGI. This CDR3 is CASRLQGNTGELFF. The CDR3 DNA is TGTGCCAGCCGACTACAGGGGAACACCGGGGAGCTGTTTTTT.

The chain carries TRBV5-8 and TRBJ1-1; no firm D call. CDR1 and CDR2 from the germline V gene are SGHTS and YDEGEE. V was clipped by 0 bases and J by 3 bases, with 6 bases between them. The CDR3 sequence is 13 residues long. DNA for the CDR3: TGTGCCAGCAGCTTGGTCGTTTACACTGAAGCTTTCTTT. It specifies CASSLVVYTEAFF.

This sequence joins TRBV9 and TRBJ2-1, with 8 positions matching TRBD2. The CDR3 is 15 amino acids. CDR1 SGDLS and CDR2 YYNGEE come from the germline V gene. The junction had 8 bases not matched to a gene; V was cut back by 2 bases and J by 7 bases. The CDR3 DNA sequence: TGTGCCAGCAGCGTTGTTAGCGGGGTGGGGAATGAGCAGTTCTTC. This translates into CASSVVSGVGNEQFF.

The V gene is TRBV3-1 (or the pseudogene TRBV3-2), the J gene TRBJ2-1; TRBD2 matches 8 bases. The germline CDR1 and CDR2 sequences are LGHDT and YNNKEL (reference sequence). V trimming: 1 base; J trimming: 9 bases; junction bases outside the gene matches: 11. CDR3 length: 16 amino acids. CDR3: CASSQVSGSGGGEQFF. For the CDR3, the DNA is TGTGCCAGCAGCCAAGTCAGCGGGAGTGGCGGGGGTGAGCAGTTCTTC.

The chain has TRBV6-4 and TRBJ2-1, with 15 nucleotides matching TRBD2. V trimming: 5 bases; J trimming: 7 bases; junction bases outside the gene matches: 12. Germline V gene data show CDR1 as MRHNA and CDR2 as SNTAGT. CDR3 size: 18 residues. CDR3 DNA: TGTGCCAGCAGTCGAATTTTTACGGGACTAGCGGGAGGTAATGAGCAGTTCTTC. Protein product: CASSRIFTGLAGGNEQFF.

V usage is TRBV27 and J usage is TRBJ1-5; 7 nucleotides agree with TRBD1. Germline CDR1 and CDR2: MNHEY and SMNVEV (reference sequence). V trimming: 5 bases; J trimming: 8 bases; junction bases outside the gene matches: 12. The CDR3 runs to 15 residues. The CDR3 bases are TGTGCCAGCAGTCCTCGACAGGGTTTACCGGAGCCCCAGCATTTT. Its translation is CASSPRQGLPEPQHF.

Details on this clone: The junction shows a germline mismatch at one end, possibly a read error. This chain connects TRBV4-2 to TRBJ2-6; D is perhaps TRBD1 (6 bases). Germline CDR1 and CDR2: LGHNA and YNFKEQ. The CDR3 totals 19 residues. The CDR3: CASSPPPGHPPSRANVLTF. The CDR3 nucleotides read TGTGCCAGCAGCCCACCTCCGGGACACCCGCCCTCTAGGGCCAACGTCCTGACTTTC.

The chain carries TRBV20-1 and TRBJ1-1; a possible D gene is TRBD1 (6 bases). CDR3 length: 12 amino acids. Trimming took off 3 bases at V and 12 bases at J, with 17 bases between the two ends. Germline V gives CDR1 DFQATT, CDR2 SNEGSKA (reference sequence). DNA for the CDR3: TGCAGTGCTAGTGTGAGGCAGGGGTGGCCTTTCTTT. Its translation is CSASVRQGWPFF.

The chain is built from TRBV30 and TRBJ2-5; D is ambiguous. CDR1 is GTSNPN and CDR2 is SVGIG in the germline V gene (reference sequence). The CDR3 consists of 13 residues. Trimming shortened V by 3 bases and J by 4 bases, and 12 bases separated the two germline ends. This CDR3 reads CAWSLEFVETQYF. The CDR3 DNA follows: TGTGCCTGGAGCCTTGAGTTTGTAGAGACCCAGTACTTC.

This rearrangement joins TRBV11-2 to TRBJ1-2; D is possibly TRBD1 (5 bases). Germline V gene lookup returns CDR1 SGHAT and CDR2 FQNNGV. The CDR3 loop spans 13 amino acids. V gave up 4 bases and J gave up 6 bases, with 12 bases separating them. CDR3 in DNA: TGTGCCAGCAGCTCCGACAGTTTGGATGGCTACACCTTC. As protein: CASSSDSLDGYTF.

V is TRBV6-2 or TRBV6-3 and J is TRBJ2-1; D possibly corresponds to TRBD1 (6 bases). The ends were cut back, 0 bases at V and 6 bases at J, with 15 bases in the middle. The CDR3 is 16 residues long. CDR1 is MNHEY, CDR2 SVGEGT, per germline. The CDR3 nucleotides read TGTGCCAGCAGTTACTCGATAGGGGGAGCCCGCAATGAGCAGTTCTTC. Translation: CASSYSIGGARNEQFF.